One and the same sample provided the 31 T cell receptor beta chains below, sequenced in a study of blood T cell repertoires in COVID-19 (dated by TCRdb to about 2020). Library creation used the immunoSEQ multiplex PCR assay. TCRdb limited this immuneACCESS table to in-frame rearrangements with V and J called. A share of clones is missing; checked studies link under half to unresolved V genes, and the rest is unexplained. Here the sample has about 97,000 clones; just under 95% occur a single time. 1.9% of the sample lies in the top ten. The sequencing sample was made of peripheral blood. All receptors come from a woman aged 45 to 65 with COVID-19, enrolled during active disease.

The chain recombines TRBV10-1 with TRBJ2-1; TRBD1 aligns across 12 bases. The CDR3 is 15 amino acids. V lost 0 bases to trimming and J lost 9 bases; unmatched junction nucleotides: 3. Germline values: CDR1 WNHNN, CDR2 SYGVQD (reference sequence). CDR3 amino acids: CASSESGTGGGEQFF. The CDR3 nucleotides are TGCGCCAGCAGTGAGTCTGGGACAGGGGGCGGTGAGCAGTTCTTC.

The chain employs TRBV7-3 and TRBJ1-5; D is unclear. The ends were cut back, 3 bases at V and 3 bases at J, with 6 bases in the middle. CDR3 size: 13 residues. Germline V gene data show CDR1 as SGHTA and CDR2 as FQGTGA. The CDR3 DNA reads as TGTGCCAGCAGCTTTAGTTTCAATCAGCCCCAGCATTTT. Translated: CASSFSFNQPQHF.

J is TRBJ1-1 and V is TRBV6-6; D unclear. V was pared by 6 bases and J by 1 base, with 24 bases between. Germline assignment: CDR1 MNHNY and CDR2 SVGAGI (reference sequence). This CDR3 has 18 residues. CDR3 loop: CASSRHPSFQIQNTEAFF. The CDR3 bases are TGTGCCAGCAGCCGACACCCTTCATTTCAGATTCAGAACACTGAAGCTTTCTTT.

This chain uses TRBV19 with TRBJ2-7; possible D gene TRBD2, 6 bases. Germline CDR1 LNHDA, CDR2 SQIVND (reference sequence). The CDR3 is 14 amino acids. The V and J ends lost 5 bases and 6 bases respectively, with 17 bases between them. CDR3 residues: CASSREGRSGEQYF. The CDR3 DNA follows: TGTGCCAGTAGTCGGGAAGGGAGGAGCGGCGAGCAGTACTTC.

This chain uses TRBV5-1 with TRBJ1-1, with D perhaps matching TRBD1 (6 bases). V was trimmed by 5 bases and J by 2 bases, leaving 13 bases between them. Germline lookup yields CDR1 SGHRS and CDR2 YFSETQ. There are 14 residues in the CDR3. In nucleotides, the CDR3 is TGCGCCAGCAGGGGGGCACAGCACAACACTGAAGCTTTCTTT. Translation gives CASRGAQHNTEAFF.

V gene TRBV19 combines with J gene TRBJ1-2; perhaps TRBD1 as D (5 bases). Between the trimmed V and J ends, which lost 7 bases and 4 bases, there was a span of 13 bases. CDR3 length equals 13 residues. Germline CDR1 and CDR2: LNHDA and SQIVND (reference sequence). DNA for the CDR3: TGTGCCAGTAATACAGGTTCCCGCTATGGCTACACCTTC. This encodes CASNTGSRYGYTF.

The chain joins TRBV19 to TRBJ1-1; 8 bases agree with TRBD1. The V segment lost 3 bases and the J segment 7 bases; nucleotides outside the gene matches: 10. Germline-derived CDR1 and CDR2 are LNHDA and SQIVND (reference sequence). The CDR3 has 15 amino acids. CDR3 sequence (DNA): TGTGCCAGTAGTATGTATCAGGGGGCGCGTAATGAAGCTTTCTTT. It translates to CASSMYQGARNEAFF.

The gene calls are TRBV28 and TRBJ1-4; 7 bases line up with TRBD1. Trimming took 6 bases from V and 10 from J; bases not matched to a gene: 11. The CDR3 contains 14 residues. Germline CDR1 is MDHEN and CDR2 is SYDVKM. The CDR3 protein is CASSPPDRVGKLFF. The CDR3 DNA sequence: TGTGCCAGCAGCCCCCCAGACAGGGTTGGAAAACTGTTTTTT.

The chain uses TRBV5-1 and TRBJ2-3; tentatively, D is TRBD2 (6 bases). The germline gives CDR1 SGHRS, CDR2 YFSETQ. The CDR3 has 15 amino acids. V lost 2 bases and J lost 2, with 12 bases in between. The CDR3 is CASSLGGANTDTQYF. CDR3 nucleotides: TGCGCCAGCAGCTTAGGCGGGGCAAACACAGATACGCAGTATTTT.

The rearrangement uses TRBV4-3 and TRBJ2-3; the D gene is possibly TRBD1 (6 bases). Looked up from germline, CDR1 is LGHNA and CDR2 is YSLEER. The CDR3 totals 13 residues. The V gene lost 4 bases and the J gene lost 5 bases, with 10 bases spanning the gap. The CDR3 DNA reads TGCGCCAGCAGCCCGAGAGGGGGAGATACGCAGTATTTT. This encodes CASSPRGGDTQYF.

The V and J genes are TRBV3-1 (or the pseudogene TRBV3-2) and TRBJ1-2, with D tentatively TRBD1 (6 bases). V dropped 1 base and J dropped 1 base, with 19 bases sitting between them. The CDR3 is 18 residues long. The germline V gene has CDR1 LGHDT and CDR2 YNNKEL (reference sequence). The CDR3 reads CASSQVGQRQRLNYGYTF. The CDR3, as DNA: TGTGCCAGCAGCCAAGTCGGACAGAGACAACGGCTTAACTATGGCTACACCTTC.

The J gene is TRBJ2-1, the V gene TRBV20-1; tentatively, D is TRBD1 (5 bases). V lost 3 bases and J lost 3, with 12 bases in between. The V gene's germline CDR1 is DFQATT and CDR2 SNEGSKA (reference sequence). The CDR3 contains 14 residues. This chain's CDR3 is CSASAPTVYNEQFF. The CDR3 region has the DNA TGCAGTGCTAGTGCTCCGACAGTCTACAATGAGCAGTTCTTC.

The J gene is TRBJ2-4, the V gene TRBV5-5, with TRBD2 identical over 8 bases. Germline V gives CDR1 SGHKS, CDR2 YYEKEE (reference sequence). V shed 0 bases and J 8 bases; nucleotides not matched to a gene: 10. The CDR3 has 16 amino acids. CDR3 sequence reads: CASSLGAGTSLDIQYF. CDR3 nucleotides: TGTGCCAGCAGCTTGGGGGCCGGGACTAGTCTAGACATTCAGTACTTC.

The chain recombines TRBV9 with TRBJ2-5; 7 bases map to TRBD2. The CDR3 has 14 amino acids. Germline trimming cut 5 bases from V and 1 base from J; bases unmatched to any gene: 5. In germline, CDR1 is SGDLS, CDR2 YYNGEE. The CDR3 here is CASSPGTTQETQYF. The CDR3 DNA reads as TGTGCCAGCAGTCCCGGGACTACCCAAGAGACCCAGTACTTC.

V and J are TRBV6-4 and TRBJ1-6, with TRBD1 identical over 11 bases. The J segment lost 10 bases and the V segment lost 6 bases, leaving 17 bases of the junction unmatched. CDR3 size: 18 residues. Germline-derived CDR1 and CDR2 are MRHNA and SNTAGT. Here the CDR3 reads CASSAKIRDRGIISPLHF. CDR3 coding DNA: TGTGCCAGCAGCGCCAAGATCCGGGACAGGGGGATTATATCACCCCTCCACTTT.

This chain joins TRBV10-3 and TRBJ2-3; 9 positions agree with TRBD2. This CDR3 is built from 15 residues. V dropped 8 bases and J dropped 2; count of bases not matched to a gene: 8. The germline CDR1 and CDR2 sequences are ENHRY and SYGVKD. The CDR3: CAISPSGGPTDTQYF. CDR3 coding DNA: TGTGCCATCTCCCCCAGCGGGGGGCCCACAGATACGCAGTATTTT.

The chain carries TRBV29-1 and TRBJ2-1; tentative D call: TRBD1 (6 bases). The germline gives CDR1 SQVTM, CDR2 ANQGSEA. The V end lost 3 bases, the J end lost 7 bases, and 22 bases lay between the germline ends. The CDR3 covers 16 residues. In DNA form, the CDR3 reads TGCAGCGTTGATCATCCGAACAGGGCGGCTAGTAATGAGCAGTTCTTC. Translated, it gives CSVDHPNRAASNEQFF.

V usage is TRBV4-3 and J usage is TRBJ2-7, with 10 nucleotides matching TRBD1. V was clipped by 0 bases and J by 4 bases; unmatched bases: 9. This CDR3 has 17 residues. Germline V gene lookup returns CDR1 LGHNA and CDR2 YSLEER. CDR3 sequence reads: CASSQDGWDRGGYEQYF. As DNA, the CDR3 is TGCGCCAGCAGCCAAGATGGCTGGGACAGGGGCGGGTACGAGCAGTACTTC.

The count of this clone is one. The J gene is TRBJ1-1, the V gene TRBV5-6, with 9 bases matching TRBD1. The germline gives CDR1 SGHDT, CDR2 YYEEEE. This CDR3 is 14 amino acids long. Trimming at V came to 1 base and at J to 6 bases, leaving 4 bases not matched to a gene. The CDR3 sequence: CASSLNRGRAEAFF. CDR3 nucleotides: TGTGCCAGCAGCTTGAACAGGGGGCGGGCTGAAGCTTTCTTT.

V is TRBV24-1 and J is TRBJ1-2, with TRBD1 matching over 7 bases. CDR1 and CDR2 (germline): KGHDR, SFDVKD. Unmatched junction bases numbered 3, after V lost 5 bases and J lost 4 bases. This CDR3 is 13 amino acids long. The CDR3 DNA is TGTGCCACCAGTGTACGGGACAGCTATGGCTACACCTTC. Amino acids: CATSVRDSYGYTF.

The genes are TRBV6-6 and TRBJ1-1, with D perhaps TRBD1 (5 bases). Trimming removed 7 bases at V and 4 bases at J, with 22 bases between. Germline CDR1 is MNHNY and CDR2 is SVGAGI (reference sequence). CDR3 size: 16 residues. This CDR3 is CASNPPPPGRGTEAFF. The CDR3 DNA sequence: TGTGCCAGCAACCCTCCACCCCCGGGGAGGGGCACTGAAGCTTTCTTT.

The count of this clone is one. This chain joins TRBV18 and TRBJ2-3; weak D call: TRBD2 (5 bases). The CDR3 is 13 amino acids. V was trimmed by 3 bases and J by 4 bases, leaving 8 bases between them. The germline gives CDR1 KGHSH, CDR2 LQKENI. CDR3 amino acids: CASSPRAADTQYF. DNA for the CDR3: TGTGCCAGCTCACCGCGGGCCGCAGATACGCAGTATTTT. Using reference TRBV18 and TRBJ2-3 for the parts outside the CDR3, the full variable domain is NAGVMQNPRHLVRRRGQEARLRCSPMKGHSHVYWYRQLPEEGLKFMVYLQKENIIDESGMPKERFSAEFPKEGPSILRIQQVVRGDSAAYFCASSPRAADTQYFGPGTRLTVL.

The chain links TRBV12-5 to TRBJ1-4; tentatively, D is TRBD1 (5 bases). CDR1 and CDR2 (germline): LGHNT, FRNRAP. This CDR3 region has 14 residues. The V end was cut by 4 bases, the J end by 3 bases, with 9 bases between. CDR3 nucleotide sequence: TGTGCTAGTGGTTCAGGGTCGGCTAATGAAAAACTGTTTTTT. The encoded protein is CASGSGSANEKLFF.

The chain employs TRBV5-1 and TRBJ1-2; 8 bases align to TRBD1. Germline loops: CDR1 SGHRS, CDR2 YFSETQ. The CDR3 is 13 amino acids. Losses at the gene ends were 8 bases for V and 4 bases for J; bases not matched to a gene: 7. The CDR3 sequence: CASRTGQGYGYTF. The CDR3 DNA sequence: TGCGCCAGTAGGACAGGACAGGGCTATGGCTACACCTTC.

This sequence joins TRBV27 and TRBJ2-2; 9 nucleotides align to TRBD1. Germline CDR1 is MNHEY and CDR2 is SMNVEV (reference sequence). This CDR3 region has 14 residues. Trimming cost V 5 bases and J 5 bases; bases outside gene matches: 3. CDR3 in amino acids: CASSPGTGTGELFF. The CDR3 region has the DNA TGTGCCAGCAGTCCCGGGACAGGGACCGGGGAGCTGTTTTTT.

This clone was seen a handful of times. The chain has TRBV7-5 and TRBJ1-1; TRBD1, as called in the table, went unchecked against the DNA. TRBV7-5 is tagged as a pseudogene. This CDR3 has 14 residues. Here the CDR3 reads CARSLRGAETEAFF. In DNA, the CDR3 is TGTGCCAGAAGCTTAAGGGGCGCGGAGACTGAAGCTTTCTTT.

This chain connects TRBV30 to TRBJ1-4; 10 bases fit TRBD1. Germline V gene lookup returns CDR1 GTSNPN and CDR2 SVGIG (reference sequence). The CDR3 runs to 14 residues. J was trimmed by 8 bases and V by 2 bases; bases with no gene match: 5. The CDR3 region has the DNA TGTGCCTGGAGTCGGGACAGGGGATCCGAAAAACTGTTTTTT. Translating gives CAWSRDRGSEKLFF.

CDR3 loop: CASSSGLFMNTEAFF. CDR3 coding DNA: TGTGCCAGCAGCTCCGGTCTATTTATGAACACTGAAGCTTTCTTT. V and J are TRBV7-6 and TRBJ1-1; D call uncertain. Germline values: CDR1 SGHVS, CDR2 FNYEAQ. Trimming left V 4 bases short and J 0 bases short, with 12 bases between. The CDR3 sequence is 15 residues long.

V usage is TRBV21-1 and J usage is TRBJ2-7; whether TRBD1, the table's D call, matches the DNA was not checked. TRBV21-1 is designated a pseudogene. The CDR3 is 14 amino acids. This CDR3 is CASSNRQDSYEQYF. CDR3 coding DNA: TGTGCCAGCAGCAATAGACAAGACTCCTACGAGCAGTACTTC.

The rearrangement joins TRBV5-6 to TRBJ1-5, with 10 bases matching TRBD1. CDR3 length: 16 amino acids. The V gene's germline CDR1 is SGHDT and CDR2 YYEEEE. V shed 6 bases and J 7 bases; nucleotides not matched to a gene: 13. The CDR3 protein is CASTIPGQGQGQPQHF. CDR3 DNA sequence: TGTGCCAGCACCATCCCGGGACAGGGGCAGGGGCAGCCCCAGCATTTT.

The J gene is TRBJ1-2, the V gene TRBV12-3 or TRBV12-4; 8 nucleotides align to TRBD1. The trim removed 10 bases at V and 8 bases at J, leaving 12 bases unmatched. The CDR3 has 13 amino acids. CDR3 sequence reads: CATSDRVHRGYTF. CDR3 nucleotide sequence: TGTGCCACTTCGGACAGGGTACATCGGGGCTACACCTTC.